This TCR beta chain was documented in a study of cytomegalovirus exposure and HLA in healthy donors. Clones were sequenced by immunoSEQ multiplex PCR, and TCRdb holds only the in-frame ones, with some missing. The sample includes 80,000 to 95,000 clones, 80% to 95% of them seen just once. The V gene lost 3 bases and the J gene lost 1 base, with 12 bases spanning the gap. The CDR3 extends over 15 amino acids. The V gene's germline CDR1 is MDHEN and CDR2 SYDVKM. Sequencing used PBMCs. The V gene is TRBV28, the J gene TRBJ1-1; TRBD1 is a possible D gene (5 bases). The sequence came from a woman aged 25 to 39 in good health and CMV-seropositive. The CDR3 sequence is CASSFHGRGNTEAFF. In nucleotides, the CDR3 is TGTGCCAGCAGTTTTCACGGAAGGGGGAACACTGAAGCTTTCTTT.